This TCR beta chain was sequenced during a study of cytomegalovirus exposure and HLA in healthy donors. PCR used 60 Vbeta primers and 13 Jbeta primers. Here immunoSEQ multiplex PCR was the method, and the copy in TCRdb shows in-frame clones only, minus some. Of about 170,000 clones listed, roughly 85% are singletons. The CDR3 length is 20 residues. V trimming: 4 bases; J trimming: 1 base; junction bases outside the gene matches: 20. Germline V lookup: CDR1 SGHRS, CDR2 YFSETQ. This clone was recorded a few times. The source is a male donor in good health and CMV-seronegative. This chain joins TRBV5-1 and TRBJ1-1, with TRBD1 matching 9 bases. Specimen: PBMCs. CDR3: CASSLGVLLGQGFGNTEAFF. DNA of the CDR3: TGCGCCAGCAGCCTTGGAGTCTTATTGGGACAGGGCTTTGGGAACACTGAAGCTTTCTTT.